These 23 T cell receptor beta chains were all obtained from the same sample, sequenced in a study of T cells in Graves' hyperthyroidism and ophthalmopathy. Amplified regions were TCR beta CDR3 sequences from RNA transcripts. Using the HTBI primer set, a first-round RT-PCR was run on the TCR CDR3. TCRdb re-called the multiplex PCR reads with MiXCR, one entry per CDR3 protein. This table has about 540,000 distinct CDR3 sequences, about half appearing once. Source material: peripheral blood or thyroid tissue (not recorded which). The source of these receptors is a woman between 18 and 29 years old with Graves' hyperthyroidism.

The chain uses TRBV9 and TRBJ1-6; D remains unclear. Trimming shortened V by 0 bases and J by 6 bases, and 13 bases separated the two germline ends. Germline values: CDR1 SGDLS, CDR2 YYNGEE. The CDR3 has 16 residues. The CDR3, as DNA: TGTGCCAGCAGCGTAGGTGGCGGGGTTAGTAATTCACCCCTCCACTTT. Amino acids: CASSVGGGVSNSPLHF.

The table lists this clonotype with a few counts. V gene TRBV6-5 combines with J gene TRBJ1-2; possible D gene TRBD1, 5 bases. The CDR3 has 14 residues. Trimming stripped 4 bases from V and 8 bases from J, with 17 bases between. Germline V lookup: CDR1 MNHEY, CDR2 SVGAGI. The CDR3 loop reads CASSLLKGRWGYTF. The CDR3 DNA reads as TGTGCCAGCAGTTTACTTAAGGGGCGGTGGGGCTACACCTTC.

In its sample, this clonotype was seen many times. The chain uses TRBV7-8 and TRBJ2-7; D perhaps matches TRBD2 (6 bases). CDR3 length: 14 amino acids. The germline V gene encodes CDR1 SGHVS and CDR2 FQNEAQ. Trimming stripped 4 bases from V and 5 bases from J, with 15 bases between. The CDR3: CASSSGTGANEQYF. The DNA for the CDR3 is TGTGCCAGCAGCTCCGGGACTGGGGCAAACGAGCAGTACTTC. The full variable domain, its missing parts supplied by reference TRBV7-8 and TRBJ2-7, is GAGVSQSPRYKVAKRGQDVALRCDPISGHVSLFWYQQALGQGPEFLTYFQNEAQLDKSGLPSDRFFAERPEGSVSTLKIQRTQQEDSAVYLCASSSGTGANEQYFGPGTRLTVT.

This clonotype was detected ten times or more. The chain is built from TRBV29-1 and TRBJ1-1, with D possibly matching TRBD1 (5 bases). V was trimmed by 2 bases and J by 4 bases, leaving 8 bases between them. The CDR3 sequence is 12 residues long. The germline V gene encodes CDR1 SQVTM and CDR2 ANQGSEA. CDR3 in amino acids: CSVESGGTEAFF. The CDR3 DNA is TGCAGCGTTGAATCGGGGGGCACTGAAGCTTTCTTT.

This clonotype was seen a few times. J is TRBJ2-7 and V is TRBV7-9; D may be TRBD2 (6 bases). The CDR3 loop spans 15 amino acids. CDR1 is SEHNR and CDR2 is FQNEAQ in the germline V gene (reference sequence). The V gene lost 5 bases and the J gene lost 2 bases, with 16 bases spanning the gap. DNA of the CDR3: TGTGCCAGCAGCACCCTGGGGGGTAGTCCCTACGAGCAGTACTTC. Its protein is CASSTLGGSPYEQYF.

This sequence joins TRBV9 and TRBJ1-4; 7 positions match TRBD1. CDR1 is SGDLS, CDR2 YYNGEE, per germline. The CDR3 runs 15 residues. The V gene end was trimmed by 2 bases and the J gene end by 5 bases; junction bases not matched to a gene: 6. CDR3 amino acids: CASSVLGGENEKLFF. The CDR3 nucleotides are TGTGCCAGCAGCGTCTTAGGGGGCGAGAATGAAAAACTGTTTTTT.

The gene calls are TRBV24-1 and TRBJ1-1; D is possibly TRBD1 (6 bases). The CDR3 is 11 amino acids. Per germline, CDR1 KGHDR and CDR2 SFDVKD. V was trimmed by 11 bases and J by 7 bases, leaving 13 bases between them. The CDR3 DNA follows: TGTGCCAGCAGCGACAGGTTTGAAGCTTTCTTT. Its translation: CASSDRFEAFF.

The rearrangement links TRBV29-1 to TRBJ2-5; 12 bases line up with TRBD2. The J call may be faulty, since TRBJ2-7 better matches the DNA end. Germline V gives CDR1 SQVTM, CDR2 ANQGSEA. This CDR3 has 13 residues. For the CDR3, the DNA is TGCAGCGTTGGGACTAGCGGGATCCACGAGCAGTACTTC. It is translated as CSVGTSGIHEQYF.

V is TRBV25-1 and J is TRBJ1-6; D gene unclear. V was shortened by 5 bases and J by 7 bases, with 12 bases between the two germline ends. Germline CDR1 and CDR2: MGHDK and SYGVNS. The CDR3 has 14 amino acids. CDR3 loop: CASSFGGMNSPLHF. CDR3 in DNA: TGTGCCAGCAGTTTTGGAGGCATGAATTCACCCCTCCACTTT.

The chain recombines TRBV29-1 with TRBJ2-2; 8 nucleotides line up with TRBD2. Germline trimming cut 7 bases from V and 3 bases from J; bases unmatched to any gene: 7. Germline V gene sequence: CDR1 SQVTM, CDR2 ANQGSEA. The CDR3 length is 14 residues. The CDR3 loop is CSAQAGEHTGELFF. The DNA of the CDR3 is TGCAGCGCTCAAGCGGGAGAGCACACCGGGGAGCTGTTTTTT.

This clonotype has just one count. The CDR3 reads CASSLGLGGPTEAFF. The CDR3 DNA sequence: TGTGCCAGCAGTTTAGGATTGGGGGGCCCCACTGAAGCTTTCTTT. This chain links TRBV12-3 or TRBV12-4 with TRBJ1-1; weak D call: TRBD1 (6 bases). This CDR3 spans 15 amino acids. V was clipped by 1 base and J by 4 bases, with 13 bases between them.

This clonotype turned up a few times. The V call is TRBV5-4, the J call TRBJ2-7, with 9 nucleotides matching TRBD2. Germline V gene sequence: CDR1 SGHNT, CDR2 YYREEE (reference sequence). The CDR3 length is 17 residues. With V trimmed by 7 bases and J by 0 bases, 14 bases remained unmatched. CDR3 in DNA: TGTGCCAGCCGCCCCCTTCGACTAGCGGACAGCTCCTACGAGCAGTACTTC. Translated, it gives CASRPLRLADSSYEQYF.

This clonotype has ten or more counts. The chain uses TRBV15 and TRBJ1-6; TRBD1 matches at 7 bases. CDR1 LNHNV and CDR2 YYDKDF come from the germline V gene (reference sequence). After removal of 0 bases from V and 10 bases from J, the junction contained 6 bases not matched to a gene. This CDR3 spans 15 amino acids. CDR3 in amino acids: CATSRDVTGRSPLHF. In DNA, the CDR3 is TGTGCCACCAGCAGAGATGTGACAGGGAGGTCACCCCTCCACTTT.

About this clonotype itself: It may be a read error: a sequence one base away is much more abundant. The V and J genes are TRBV10-3 and TRBJ1-4; D call uncertain. Trimming cost V 4 bases and J 4 bases, with 13 bases left between them. From germline, CDR1 is ENHRY and CDR2 SYGVKD. This CDR3 is built from 15 residues. In nucleotides, the CDR3 is TGTGCCATCAGTGCGACCGACACGGATAATGAAAAACTGTTTTTT. The encoded protein is CAISATDTDNEKLFF.

The genes are TRBV25-1 and TRBJ2-5, with TRBD2 matching over 8 bases. This CDR3 contains 15 residues. J lost 5 bases, V lost 4 bases, and 9 bases had no gene match. The germline CDR1 and CDR2 sequences are MGHDK and SYGVNS. The CDR3 sequence is CASSATGTRVETQYF. CDR3 DNA sequence: TGTGCCAGCAGTGCAACCGGGACTAGAGTGGAGACCCAGTACTTC. The full variable domain, completed using reference TRBV25-1 and TRBJ2-5, is EADIYQTPRYLVIGTGKKITLECSQTMGHDKMYWYQQDPGMELHLIHYSYGVNSTEKGDLSSESTVSRIRTEHFPLTLESARPSHTSQYLCASSATGTRVETQYFGPGTRLLVL.

The chain has TRBV7-6 and TRBJ2-7; D not resolved. The better agreement between TRBJ2-1 and the DNA end casts doubt on the J call. Germline V gene data show CDR1 as SGHVS and CDR2 as FNYEAQ. CDR3 length: 11 residues. The CDR3 region is CASSQRSEQFF. The CDR3 coding sequence is TGTGCCAGCAGTCAAAGGAGCGAGCAGTTCTTC.

This clonotype was counted ten times or more. The V call is TRBV29-1, the J call TRBJ1-1; D gene unclear. The CDR3 length is 13 residues. V was clipped by 4 bases and J by 4 bases, with 13 bases between them. In germline, CDR1 is SQVTM, CDR2 ANQGSEA. The CDR3 is CSVAGGPVTEAFF. The CDR3 DNA sequence: TGCAGCGTTGCGGGAGGTCCGGTCACTGAAGCTTTCTTT.

This chain links TRBV11-1 with TRBJ2-7, with 8 nucleotides matching TRBD2. The ends lost 3 bases at V and 2 bases at J; junction bases unmatched: 6. CDR1 is SGHAT and CDR2 is FQDESV in the germline V gene (reference sequence). The CDR3 contains 15 residues. CDR3 residues: CASSFSLAGPYEQYF. The CDR3 bases are TGTGCCAGCAGCTTTTCTTTAGCGGGACCCTACGAGCAGTACTTC.

The chain recombines TRBV7-2 with TRBJ2-5; either TRBD1 or TRBD2 may supply D (6 bases each). Germline V gene data show CDR1 as SGHTA and CDR2 as FQGNSA. The CDR3 spans 17 residues. The ends were cut back, 7 bases at V and 2 bases at J, with 23 bases in the middle. CDR3 protein: CASNEPGGPTDQETQYF. CDR3 nucleotides: TGTGCCAGCAACGAACCCGGGGGCCCAACGGATCAAGAGACCCAGTACTTC.

The genes are TRBV24-1 and TRBJ1-2; 7 bases are shared with TRBD1. The CDR3 has 16 amino acids. CDR1 is KGHDR, CDR2 SFDVKD, per germline. V shed 6 bases, J shed 2 bases, and the junction held 11 bases outside the gene matches. The CDR3 region is CATSYPQGRENYGYTF. The DNA of the CDR3 is TGTGCCACCAGTTACCCACAGGGGCGGGAAAACTATGGCTACACCTTC.

The V and J genes are TRBV29-1 and TRBJ2-5; 7 bases line up with TRBD2. CDR1 is SQVTM, CDR2 ANQGSEA, per germline. With 2 bases clipped from V and 7 bases from J, the junction kept 19 bases outside the gene matches. This CDR3 has 17 residues. CDR3 nucleotide sequence: TGCAGCGTTGAAACGAGCCGGACGGGCTATGGCGGGAGGACCCAGTACTTC. Encoded protein: CSVETSRTGYGGRTQYF.

Here the CDR3 reads CASSIVFREFGNQPQHF. CDR3 in DNA: TGTGCCAGTAGTATAGTCTTCCGGGAGTTTGGCAATCAGCCCCAGCATTTT. V and J are TRBV19 and TRBJ1-5; unclear D gene. Trimming took off 1 base at V and 2 bases at J, with 15 bases between the two ends. This CDR3 is 17 amino acids long. Per the germline V gene, CDR1 is LNHDA and CDR2 is SQIVND (reference sequence).

This clonotype came up many times. The chain couples TRBV10-3 to TRBJ2-7, with a tentative D call TRBD1 (6 bases). CDR1 and CDR2 (germline): ENHRY, SYGVKD. The germline V and J ends were trimmed by 10 bases and 0 bases, with 13 bases remaining between them. There are 13 residues in the CDR3. In DNA, the CDR3 is TGTGCCACCAATACAGGGTCCTCCTACGAGCAGTACTTC. This codes for CATNTGSSYEQYF.